A selection of T cell receptor beta chains follows, all from one sample in a study of metastatic and nonmetastatic thyroid tumors. TCRdb re-called the PCR reads via MiXCR. The sample yields roughly 15,000 clones, about 25% seen once. Sequenced material: blood. The receptors stem from a male donor with papillary thyroid cancer or a benign thyroid nodule (not recorded which). Some clones in this sample may be carry-over from other donors' samples. Both conserved end residues are part of each CDR3. Fields, in order: clone size, J gene, V gene, CDR3 protein. The size entry is marked missing in some rows and otherwise reads once, few, many or a size class.

clone_size: NA; j_call: TRBJ1-5; v_call: TRBV20-1; cdr3_aa: CSARTGAPNQPQHF
clone_size: NA; j_call: TRBJ1-2; v_call: TRBV28; cdr3_aa: CASSLTSSYGYTF
clone_size: medium-sized; j_call: TRBJ1-2; v_call: TRBV20-1; cdr3_aa: CSAKDRSGYGYTF
clone_size: many; j_call: TRBJ1-3; v_call: TRBV18; cdr3_aa: CASSPQGTDTIYF
clone_size: medium-sized; j_call: TRBJ1-3; v_call: TRBV10-3; cdr3_aa: CAISRGPSWESGNTIYF
clone_size: NA; j_call: TRBJ2-7; v_call: TRBV6-2/TRBV6-3; cdr3_aa: CASSYSRGSAYEQYF
clone_size: many; j_call: TRBJ2-1; v_call: TRBV4-2; cdr3_aa: CASSQGTSAYNEQFF
clone_size: NA; j_call: TRBJ1-4; v_call: TRBV5-1; cdr3_aa: CASSSGLSGEKLFF
clone_size: medium-sized; j_call: TRBJ2-7; v_call: TRBV20-1; cdr3_aa: CSARDSESPSYEQYF
clone_size: many; j_call: TRBJ2-2; v_call: TRBV5-1; cdr3_aa: CASSLPPLADTGELFF
clone_size: NA; j_call: TRBJ1-1; v_call: TRBV3-1; cdr3_aa: CASSPFLNGNTEAFF
clone_size: once; j_call: TRBJ2-7; v_call: TRBV5-1; cdr3_aa: CASSLVAGGPTDEQYF
clone_size: few; j_call: TRBJ1-1; v_call: TRBV12-5; cdr3_aa: CASGLVRDSLFGTEAFF
clone_size: NA; j_call: TRBJ1-6; v_call: TRBV10-1; cdr3_aa: CASIEVAGRDSSSYNSPLHF
clone_size: NA; j_call: TRBJ1-2; v_call: TRBV30; cdr3_aa: CAWSDSGGGYTF
clone_size: NA; j_call: TRBJ1-2; v_call: TRBV30; cdr3_aa: CAWSGGAGDYGYTF
clone_size: many; j_call: TRBJ1-1; v_call: TRBV5-6; cdr3_aa: CASSSPGRGFTEAFF
clone_size: once; j_call: TRBJ2-7; v_call: TRBV7-2; cdr3_aa: CASSQDRASSYEQYF
clone_size: NA; j_call: TRBJ2-3; v_call: TRBV5-1; cdr3_aa: CASSLRGDGTQYF
clone_size: NA; j_call: TRBJ2-6; v_call: TRBV4-1; cdr3_aa: CASSQPPGRGPSGANVLTF
clone_size: medium-sized; j_call: TRBJ2-7; v_call: TRBV6-1; cdr3_aa: CASIHNYEQYF
clone_size: medium-sized; j_call: TRBJ1-1; v_call: TRBV6-1; cdr3_aa: CASMPGTADTEAFF
clone_size: NA; j_call: TRBJ2-5; v_call: TRBV20-1; cdr3_aa: CSARTSASRTQYF
clone_size: medium-sized; j_call: TRBJ2-7; v_call: TRBV4-2; cdr3_aa: CASIQRQKYEQYF
clone_size: many; j_call: TRBJ1-2; v_call: TRBV19; cdr3_aa: CASSPRALETSYGYTF
clone_size: NA; j_call: TRBJ2-1; v_call: TRBV4-1; cdr3_aa: CASGRVGERNEQFF
clone_size: many; j_call: TRBJ2-1; v_call: TRBV13; cdr3_aa: CASTGPLRGSYNEQFF
clone_size: NA; j_call: TRBJ2-2; v_call: TRBV2; cdr3_aa: CASSYDRGWTGELFF
clone_size: many; j_call: TRBJ2-5; v_call: TRBV5-8; cdr3_aa: CASRLLGTQYF
clone_size: many; j_call: TRBJ2-5; v_call: TRBV5-4; cdr3_aa: CASSLGGTGGETQYF
clone_size: few; j_call: TRBJ2-7; v_call: TRBV25-1; cdr3_aa: CANHGWSYEQYF
clone_size: many; j_call: TRBJ2-5; v_call: TRBV18; cdr3_aa: CASSPRIREETQYF
clone_size: few; j_call: TRBJ2-7; v_call: TRBV27; cdr3_aa: CASSLVGRHYEQYF
clone_size: many; j_call: TRBJ1-2; v_call: TRBV29-1; cdr3_aa: CSTDSMGYTF
clone_size: NA; j_call: TRBJ2-7; v_call: TRBV6-6; cdr3_aa: CASSYSTGHLYEQYF
clone_size: medium-sized; j_call: TRBJ2-7; v_call: TRBV4-2; cdr3_aa: CASSQDSGGAYEQYF
clone_size: once; j_call: TRBJ2-3; v_call: TRBV12-3/TRBV12-4; cdr3_aa: CASSLRPPLAGGLADTQYF
clone_size: many; j_call: TRBJ1-6; v_call: TRBV7-9; cdr3_aa: CASSPVQAGNSPLHF
clone_size: many; j_call: TRBJ2-1; v_call: TRBV24-1; cdr3_aa: CATSSQRLYNEQFF
clone_size: medium-sized; j_call: TRBJ2-7; v_call: TRBV20-1; cdr3_aa: CSAILQRGGPYEQYF